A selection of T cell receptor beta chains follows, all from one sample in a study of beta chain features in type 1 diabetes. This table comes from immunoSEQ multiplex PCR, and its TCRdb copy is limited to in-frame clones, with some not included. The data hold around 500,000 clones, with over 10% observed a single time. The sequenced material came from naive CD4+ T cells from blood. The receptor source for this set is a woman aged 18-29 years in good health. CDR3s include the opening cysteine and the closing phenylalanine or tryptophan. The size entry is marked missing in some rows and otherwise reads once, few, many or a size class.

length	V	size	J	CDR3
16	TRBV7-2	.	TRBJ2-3	CASSLTAGKGTDTQYF
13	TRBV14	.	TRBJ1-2	CASRLDLAGGYTF
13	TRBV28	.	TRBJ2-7	CASNLGTTYEQYF
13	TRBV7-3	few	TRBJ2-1	CASSRDNYNEQFF
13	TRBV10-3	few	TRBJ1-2	CAISQGLDYGYTF
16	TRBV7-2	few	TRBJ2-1	CASSLVNLREGNEQFF
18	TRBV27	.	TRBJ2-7	CASSPVGLVTSRSYEQYF
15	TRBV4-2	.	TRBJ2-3	CASSQGGRRVDTQYF
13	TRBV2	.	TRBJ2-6	CASTAGGANVLTF
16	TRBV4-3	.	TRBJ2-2	CASSEEGLSNAGELFF
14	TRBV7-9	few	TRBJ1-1	CASSLKAQGTEAFF
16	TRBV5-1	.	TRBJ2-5	CASSLWARFSQETQYF
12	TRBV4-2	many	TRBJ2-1	CASRAQGNEQFF
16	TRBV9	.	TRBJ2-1	CASSVATGSSYNEQFF
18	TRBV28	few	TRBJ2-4	CASSTPGSPWGAKNIQYF
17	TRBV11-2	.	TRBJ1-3	CASSLFRGRSSGNTIYF
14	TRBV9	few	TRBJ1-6	CASSVDRGNSPLHF
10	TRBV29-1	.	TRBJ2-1	CSVGSNEQFF
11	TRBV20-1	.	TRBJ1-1	CSASGPAEAFF
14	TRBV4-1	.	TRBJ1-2	CASSQPGQRYGYTF
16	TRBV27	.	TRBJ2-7	CASSMGRGTVTFEQYF
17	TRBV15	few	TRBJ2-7	CATSRKTKREGRYEQYF
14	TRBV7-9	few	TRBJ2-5	CASSLDGTSQTQYF
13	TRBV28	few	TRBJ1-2	CASSLSQNYGYTF
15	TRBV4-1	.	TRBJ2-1	CASSQERTGGGEQFF
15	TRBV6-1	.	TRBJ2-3	CATAPGTSNTDTQYF
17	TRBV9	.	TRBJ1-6	CASSVAQGRSYNSPLHF